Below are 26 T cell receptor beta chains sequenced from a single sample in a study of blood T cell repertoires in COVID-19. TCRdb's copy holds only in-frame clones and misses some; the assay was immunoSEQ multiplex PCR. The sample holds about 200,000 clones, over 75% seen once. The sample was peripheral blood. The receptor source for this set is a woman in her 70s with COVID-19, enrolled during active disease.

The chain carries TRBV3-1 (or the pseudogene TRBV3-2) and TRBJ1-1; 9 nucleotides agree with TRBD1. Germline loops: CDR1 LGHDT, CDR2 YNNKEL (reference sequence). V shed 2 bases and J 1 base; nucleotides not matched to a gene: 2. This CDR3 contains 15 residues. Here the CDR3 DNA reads TGTGCCAGCAGCCAACGGGGACAGGGGAACACTGAAGCTTTCTTT. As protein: CASSQRGQGNTEAFF.

CDR3 loop: CASSLTGGLGDTDTQYF. DNA of the CDR3: TGTGCCAGCAGCTTGACAGGGGGCCTCGGGGACACAGATACGCAGTATTTT. The rearrangement joins TRBV7-9 to TRBJ2-3; 10 bases align to TRBD1. The J segment lost 2 bases and the V segment lost 3 bases, leaving 8 bases of the junction unmatched. This CDR3 comprises 17 residues. Germline V CDR1 and CDR2: SEHNR, FQNEAQ (reference sequence).

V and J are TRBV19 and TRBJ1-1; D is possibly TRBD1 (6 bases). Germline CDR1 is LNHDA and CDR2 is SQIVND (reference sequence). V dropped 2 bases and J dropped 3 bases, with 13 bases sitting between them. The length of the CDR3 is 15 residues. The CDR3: CASSINRVGDTEAFF. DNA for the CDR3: TGTGCCAGTAGTATAAACAGGGTCGGGGACACTGAAGCTTTCTTT. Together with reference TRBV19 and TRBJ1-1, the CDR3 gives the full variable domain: DGGITQSPKYLFRKEGQNVTLSCEQNLNHDAMYWYRQDPGQGLRLIYYSQIVNDFQKGDIAEGYSVSREKKESFPLTVTSAQKNPTAFYLCASSINRVGDTEAFFGQGTRLTVV.

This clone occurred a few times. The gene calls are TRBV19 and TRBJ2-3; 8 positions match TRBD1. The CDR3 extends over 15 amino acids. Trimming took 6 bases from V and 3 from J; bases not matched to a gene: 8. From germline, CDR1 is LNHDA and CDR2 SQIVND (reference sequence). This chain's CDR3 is CASSPTGQGTDTQYF. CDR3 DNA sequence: TGTGCCAGTAGCCCGACTGGACAGGGAACAGATACGCAGTATTTT.

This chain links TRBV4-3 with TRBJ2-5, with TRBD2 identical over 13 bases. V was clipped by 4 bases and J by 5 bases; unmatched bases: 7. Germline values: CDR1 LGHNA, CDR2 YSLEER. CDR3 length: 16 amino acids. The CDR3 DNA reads TGCGCCAGCAGCCGAGCGGTGACTAGCGGGGGGGAGACCCAGTACTTC. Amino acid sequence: CASSRAVTSGGETQYF.

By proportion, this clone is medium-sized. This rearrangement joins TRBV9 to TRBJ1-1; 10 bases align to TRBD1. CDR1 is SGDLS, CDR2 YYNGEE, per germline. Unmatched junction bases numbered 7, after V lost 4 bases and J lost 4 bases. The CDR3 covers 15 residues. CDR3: CASSPLGQGGTEAFF. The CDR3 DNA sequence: TGTGCCAGCAGCCCACTTGGACAGGGGGGCACTGAAGCTTTCTTT.

CDR3 bases: TGTGCCAGCAGCTTACAGGGGCGGTTGGTTAATTCACCCCTCCACTTT. It translates to CASSLQGRLVNSPLHF. J is TRBJ1-6 and V is TRBV7-2; maybe TRBD1 (6 bases). V was shortened by 2 bases and J by 6 bases, with 14 bases between the two germline ends. This CDR3 is 16 amino acids long. Per the germline V gene, CDR1 is SGHTA and CDR2 is FQGNSA. Full variable domain (outside the CDR3, taken from reference TRBV7-2 and TRBJ1-6): GAGVSQSPSNKVTEKGKDVELRCDPISGHTALYWYRQSLGQGLEFLIYFQGNSAPDKSGLPSDRFSAERTGGSVSTLTIQRTQQEDSAVYLCASSLQGRLVNSPLHFGNGTRLTVT.

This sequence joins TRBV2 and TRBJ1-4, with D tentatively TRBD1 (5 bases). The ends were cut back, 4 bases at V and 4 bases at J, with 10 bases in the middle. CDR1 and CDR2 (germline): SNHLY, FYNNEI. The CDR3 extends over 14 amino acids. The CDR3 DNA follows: TGTGCCAGCAGTGTAAGACAGCTTAATGAAAAACTGTTTTTT. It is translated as CASSVRQLNEKLFF.

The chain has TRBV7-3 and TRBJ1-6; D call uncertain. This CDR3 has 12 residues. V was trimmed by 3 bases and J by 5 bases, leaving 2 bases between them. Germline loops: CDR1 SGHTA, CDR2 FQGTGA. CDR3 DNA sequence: TGTGCCAGCAGCTTCGATAATTCACCCCTCCACTTT. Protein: CASSFDNSPLHF.

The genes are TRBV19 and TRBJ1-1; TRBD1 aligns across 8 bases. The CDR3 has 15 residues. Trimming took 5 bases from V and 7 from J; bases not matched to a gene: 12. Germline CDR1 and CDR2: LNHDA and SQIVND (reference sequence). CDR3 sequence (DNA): TGTGCCAGTAGTCTTCAGCAGGGGGCGCTGGGTGAAGCTTTCTTT. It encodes CASSLQQGALGEAFF.

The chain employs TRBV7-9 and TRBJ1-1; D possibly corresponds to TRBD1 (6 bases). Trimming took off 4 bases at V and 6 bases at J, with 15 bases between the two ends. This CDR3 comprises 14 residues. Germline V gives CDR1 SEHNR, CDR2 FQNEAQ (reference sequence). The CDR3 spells CASSSRTDHAEAFF. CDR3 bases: TGTGCCAGCAGCTCGCGGACAGACCATGCTGAAGCTTTCTTT.

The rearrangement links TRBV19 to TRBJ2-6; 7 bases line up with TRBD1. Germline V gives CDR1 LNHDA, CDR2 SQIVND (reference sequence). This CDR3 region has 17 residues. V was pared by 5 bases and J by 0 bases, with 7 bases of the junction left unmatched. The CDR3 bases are TGTGCCAGTAGTCGGGACAGAACTTCCTCTGGGGCCAACGTCCTGACTTTC. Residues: CASSRDRTSSGANVLTF. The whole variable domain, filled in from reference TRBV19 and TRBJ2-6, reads DGGITQSPKYLFRKEGQNVTLSCEQNLNHDAMYWYRQDPGQGLRLIYYSQIVNDFQKGDIAEGYSVSREKKESFPLTVTSAQKNPTAFYLCASSRDRTSSGANVLTFGAGSRLTVL.

In DNA, the CDR3 is TGTGCCAGCTCACCGGTTCAGGGTCGCTATGGCTACACCTTC. Protein product: CASSPVQGRYGYTF. The genes are TRBV18 and TRBJ1-2, with D possibly TRBD1 on 5 matching bases. Trimming cost V 3 bases and J 4 bases, with 12 bases left between them. This CDR3 is built from 14 residues. Germline V gene data show CDR1 as KGHSH and CDR2 as LQKENI.

The CDR3 region is CASSYSMQGSPYEQYF. The CDR3 DNA follows: TGTGCCAGCAGTTACTCAATGCAGGGTTCCCCCTACGAGCAGTACTTC. This chain joins TRBV6-2 or TRBV6-3 and TRBJ2-7; D possibly corresponds to TRBD1 (5 bases). Germline CDR1 and CDR2: MNHEY and SVGEGT. The CDR3 spans 16 residues. The V end was cut by 0 bases, the J end by 2 bases, with 14 bases between.

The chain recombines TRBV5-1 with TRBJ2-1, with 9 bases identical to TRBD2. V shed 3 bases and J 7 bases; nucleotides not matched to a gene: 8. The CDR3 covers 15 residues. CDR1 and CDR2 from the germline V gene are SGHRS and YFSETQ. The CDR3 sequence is CASSSLAGLGNEQFF. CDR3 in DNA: TGCGCCAGCAGCTCGCTAGCGGGGCTGGGGAATGAGCAGTTCTTC.

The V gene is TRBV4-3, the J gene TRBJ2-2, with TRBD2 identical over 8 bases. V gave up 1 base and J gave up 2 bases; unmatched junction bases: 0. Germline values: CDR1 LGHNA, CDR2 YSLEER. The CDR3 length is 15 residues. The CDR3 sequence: CASSQGTSNTGELFF. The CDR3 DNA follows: TGCGCCAGCAGCCAAGGGACTAGCAACACCGGGGAGCTGTTTTTT.

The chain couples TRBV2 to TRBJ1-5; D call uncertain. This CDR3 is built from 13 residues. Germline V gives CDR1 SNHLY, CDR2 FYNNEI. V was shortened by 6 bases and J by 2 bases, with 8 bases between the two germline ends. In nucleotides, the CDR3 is TGTGCCAGCAGGATCCGAGGCAATCAGCCCCAGCATTTT. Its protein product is CASRIRGNQPQHF.

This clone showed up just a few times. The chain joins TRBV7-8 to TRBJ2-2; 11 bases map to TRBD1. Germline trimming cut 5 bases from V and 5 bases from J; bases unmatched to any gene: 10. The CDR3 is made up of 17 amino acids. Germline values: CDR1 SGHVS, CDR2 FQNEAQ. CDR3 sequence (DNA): TGTGCCAGCAGCATATTATCCGGACAGGGGGCAACCGGGGAGCTGTTTTTT. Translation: CASSILSGQGATGELFF.

CDR3 amino acids: CASSNRGLNTEAFF. CDR3 in DNA: TGTGCCAGTAGTAACAGGGGATTGAACACTGAAGCTTTCTTT. The rearrangement uses TRBV27 and TRBJ1-1, with 7 bases fitting TRBD1. The CDR3 contains 14 residues. Germline CDR1 reads MNHEY; CDR2 reads SMNVEV (reference sequence). V trimming: 9 bases; J trimming: 0 bases; junction bases outside the gene matches: 7.

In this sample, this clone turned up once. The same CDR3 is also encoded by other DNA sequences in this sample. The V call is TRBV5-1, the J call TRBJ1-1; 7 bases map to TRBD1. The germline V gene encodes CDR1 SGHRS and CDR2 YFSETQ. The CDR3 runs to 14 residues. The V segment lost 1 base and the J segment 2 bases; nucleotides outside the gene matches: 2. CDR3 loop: CASSLTGANTEAFF. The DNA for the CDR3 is TGCGCCAGCAGCTTGACAGGGGCAAACACTGAAGCTTTCTTT.

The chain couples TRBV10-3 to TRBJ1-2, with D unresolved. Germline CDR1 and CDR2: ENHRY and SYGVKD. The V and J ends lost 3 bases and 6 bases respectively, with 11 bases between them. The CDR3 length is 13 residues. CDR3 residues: CAISDQTGDGYTF. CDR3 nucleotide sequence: TGTGCCATCAGTGACCAGACCGGGGATGGCTACACCTTC.

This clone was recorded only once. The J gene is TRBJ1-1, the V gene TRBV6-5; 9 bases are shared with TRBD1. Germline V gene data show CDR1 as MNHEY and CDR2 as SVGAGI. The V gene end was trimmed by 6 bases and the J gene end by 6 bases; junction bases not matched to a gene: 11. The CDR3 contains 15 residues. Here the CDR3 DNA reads TGTGCCAGCAGGCCCGTGACAGGGGGGCTTTCTGAAGCTTTCTTT. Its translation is CASRPVTGGLSEAFF.

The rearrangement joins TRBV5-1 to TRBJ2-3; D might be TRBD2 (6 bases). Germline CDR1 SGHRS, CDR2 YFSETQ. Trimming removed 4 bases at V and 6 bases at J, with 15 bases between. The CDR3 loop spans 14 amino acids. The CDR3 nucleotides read TGCGCCAGCAGCCCGCGGGACCAGAGGGATACGCAGTATTTT. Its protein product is CASSPRDQRDTQYF. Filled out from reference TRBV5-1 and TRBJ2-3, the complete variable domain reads KAGVTQTPRYLIKTRGQQVTLSCSPISGHRSVSWYQQTPGQGLQFLFEYFSETQRNKGNFPGRFSGRQFSNSRSEMNVSTLELGDSALYLCASSPRDQRDTQYFGPGTRLTVL.

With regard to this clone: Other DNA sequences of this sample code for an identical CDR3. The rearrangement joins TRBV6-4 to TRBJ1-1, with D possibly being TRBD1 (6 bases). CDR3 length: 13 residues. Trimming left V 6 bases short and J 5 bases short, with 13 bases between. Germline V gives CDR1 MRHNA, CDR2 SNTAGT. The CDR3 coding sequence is TGTGCCAGCAGCGGACAGCAGGGGACTGAAGCTTTCTTT. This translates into CASSGQQGTEAFF.

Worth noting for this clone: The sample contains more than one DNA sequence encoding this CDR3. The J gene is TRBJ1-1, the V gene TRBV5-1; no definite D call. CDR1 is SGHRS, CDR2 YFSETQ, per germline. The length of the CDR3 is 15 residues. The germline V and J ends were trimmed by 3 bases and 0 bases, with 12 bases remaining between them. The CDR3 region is CASSSRTGMNTEAFF. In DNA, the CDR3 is TGCGCCAGCAGCTCCCGGACGGGAATGAACACTGAAGCTTTCTTT.

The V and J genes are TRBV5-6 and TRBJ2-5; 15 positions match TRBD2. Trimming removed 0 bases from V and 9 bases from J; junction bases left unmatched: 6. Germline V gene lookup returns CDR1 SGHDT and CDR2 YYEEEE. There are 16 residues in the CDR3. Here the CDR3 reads CASSLGPGLAGGAQYF. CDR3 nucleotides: TGTGCCAGCAGCTTGGGCCCCGGACTAGCGGGGGGGGCCCAGTACTTC.